The entry below gives a single T cell receptor (beta chain) sequence along with its context. This record belongs to a study of T cell responses to AZD1222 COVID-19 vaccine. For the study at large: The analysis combined second doses at about 4 or about 12 weeks.

Measured with immunoSEQ multiplex PCR; TCRdb has only the in-frame clones, and not every one. The sample yields 95,000 to 150,000 clones, about 88% seen once. CDR3 length: 14 amino acids. The germline V gene has CDR1 SGHVS and CDR2 FQNEAQ. Trimming took off 1 base at V and 6 bases at J, with 12 bases between the two ends. This receptor was identified in an adult in good health. The sample in question was peripheral blood, obtained on day 0 of AZD1222 vaccination. This chain joins TRBV7-8 and TRBJ1-1; D perhaps matches TRBD1 (6 bases). The CDR3, as DNA: TGTGCCAGCAGCTTAGTTAGTCAGGGGTCTGAAGCTTTCTTT. Its translation is CASSLVSQGSEAFF. Full variable domain (outside the CDR3, taken from reference TRBV7-8 and TRBJ1-1): GAGVSQSPRYKVAKRGQDVALRCDPISGHVSLFWYQQALGQGPEFLTYFQNEAQLDKSGLPSDRFFAERPEGSVSTLKIQRTQQEDSAVYLCASSLVSQGSEAFFGQGTRLTVV.